This T cell receptor beta chain was sequenced in a study of identifying expanded T cells in peripheral blood. Points from the study as a whole: Variance in clone template counts between approximately 2-week samples significantly increased with total template count across all healthy donors. Differentially abundant clones: roughly 1.2 between replicates, 16.4 at around 14 days, more than 18 at four.

Worth noting for this clone: The antigen is not known.

Germline CDR1 is SQVTM and CDR2 is ANQGSEA. V was pared by 7 bases and J by 2 bases, with 14 bases between. The CDR3 extends over 13 amino acids. Sequencing used immunoSEQ multiplex PCR; TCRdb keeps in-frame clones, though not all of them. This table has about 110,000 clones, approximately 90% appearing once. The chain combines TRBV29-1 with TRBJ1-2; TRBD1 might be the D (5 bases). The clonotype was recovered from a person aged 18 to 69 in good health. The material sequenced was blood. CDR3 loop: CSASPAGNYGYTF. CDR3 sequence (DNA): TGCAGCGCTTCCCCCGCAGGGAACTATGGCTACACCTTC.